A single sample gave rise to the 7 T cell receptor beta chains below, sequenced in a study of blood T cell repertoires in COVID-19. Only in-frame clones appear in the TCRdb table, and some are missing; sequencing was by immunoSEQ multiplex PCR. The top ten clones hold roughly 2.9% of a sample with 210,000 or so clones, around 82% of them seen once. Sequenced material: peripheral blood. These TCRs come from a man in his fifties or sixties with active or convalescent COVID-19.

This chain joins TRBV12-5 and TRBJ2-2, with D possibly matching TRBD1 (5 bases). CDR1 is LGHNT and CDR2 is FRNRAP in the germline V gene. This CDR3 comprises 14 residues. Trimming left V 6 bases short and J 2 bases short, with 10 bases between. CDR3 residues: CASGQTVNTGELFF. The CDR3 DNA is TGTGCTAGTGGCCAGACAGTTAACACCGGGGAGCTGTTTTTT.

This chain uses TRBV5-6 with TRBJ2-1; 11 bases line up with TRBD2. CDR3 size: 16 residues. Germline V gene data show CDR1 as SGHDT and CDR2 as YYEEEE. Trimming removed 3 bases from V and 9 bases from J; junction bases left unmatched: 11. The CDR3 sequence is CASSSFSGRATGEQFF. In DNA, the CDR3 is TGTGCCAGCAGCTCCTTTAGCGGGAGGGCCACTGGTGAGCAGTTCTTC.

This sequence joins TRBV6-4 and TRBJ2-1; 14 bases line up with TRBD2. The V and J ends lost 8 bases and 9 bases, in that order; junction bases with no gene match: 9. CDR1 is MRHNA and CDR2 is SNTAGT in the germline V gene. The CDR3 is made up of 15 amino acids. CDR3 loop: CASGMTSGGAVEQFF. The CDR3 coding sequence is TGTGCCAGCGGAATGACTAGCGGGGGGGCCGTTGAGCAGTTCTTC.

Here the CDR3 DNA reads TGTGCCAGCAGCTTAGGTTGGGTCGGGACAGGATATCAGCCCCAGCATTTT. Encoded protein: CASSLGWVGTGYQPQHF. This chain connects TRBV7-2 to TRBJ1-5; 8 bases are a match to TRBD1. Germline V gives CDR1 SGHTA, CDR2 FQGNSA. The CDR3 totals 17 residues. Trimming at V came to 1 base and at J to 5 bases, leaving 10 bases not matched to a gene. Using reference TRBV7-2 and TRBJ1-5 for the parts outside the CDR3, the full variable domain is GAGVSQSPSNKVTEKGKDVELRCDPISGHTALYWYRQSLGQGLEFLIYFQGNSAPDKSGLPSDRFSAERTGGSVSTLTIQRTQQEDSAVYLCASSLGWVGTGYQPQHFGDGTRLSIL.

The genes are TRBV19 and TRBJ1-2; D possibly corresponds to TRBD1 (6 bases). Germline CDR1 and CDR2: LNHDA and SQIVND (reference sequence). The CDR3 spans 17 residues. V shed 0 bases and J shed 1 base, with 15 bases lying between them. CDR3 in DNA: TGTGCCAGTAGTATAGACCGACTAACGGACAGTAACTATGGCTACACCTTC. It yields the protein CASSIDRLTDSNYGYTF.

This clone was found once. V gene TRBV6-5 combines with J gene TRBJ1-1; tentative D call: TRBD1 (5 bases). Germline CDR1 MNHEY, CDR2 SVGAGI. Trimming removed 8 bases from V and 2 bases from J, with 12 bases in between. This CDR3 has 13 residues. CDR3 sequence reads: CASGRDSNTEAFF. DNA for the CDR3: TGTGCCAGCGGACGGGACTCAAACACTGAAGCTTTCTTT.

This clone has a single count. The chain combines TRBV27 with TRBJ2-3; D is undetermined. The CDR3 sequence is 17 residues long. Trimming took 0 bases from V and 4 from J, leaving 17 bases between them. Per the germline V gene, CDR1 is MNHEY and CDR2 is SMNVEV (reference sequence). CDR3 amino acids: CASSLSGSSSGPDTQYF. CDR3 DNA: TGTGCCAGCAGTTTATCGGGTAGCAGCTCCGGTCCAGATACGCAGTATTTT.